This TCR beta chain was observed in a study of monozygotic twins with inflammatory bowel disease. General study findings and limits: Twin concordance left repertoire similarity unchanged, with limited power a possible explanation for this lack of difference.

TCRdb re-analyzed the 5' RACE reads; it lists each CDR3 protein once, without DNA. This sample's table reports about 450,000 distinct CDR3 sequences. There are 15 residues in the CDR3. On this clonotype: Its specificity is unknown.

Per donor, under 3 ml of blood was collected and frozen. Whole blood supplied total RNA, and T cells were not sorted. The specimen sequenced was blood. The chain links TRBV12-3 or TRBV12-4 to TRBJ2-5; TCRdb designates TRBD2, a call that cannot be tested without DNA. The TCR was taken from a human donor with ulcerative colitis or Crohn's disease, or a healthy co-twin of an affected twin (not recorded which). The chain's CDR3 is CASSLVGLASETQYF.